This T cell receptor beta chain was sequenced in a study of PD-1 blockade in classical Hodgkin lymphoma. This clone has a single count. Trimming took 7 bases from V and 2 from J, leaving 11 bases between them. This CDR3 is built from 13 residues. Germline assignment: CDR1 MNHNS and CDR2 SASEGT. Time point described: cycle 4 day 1 (C4D1), after more than five weeks of nivolumab. All the patients suffered relapse after autologous stem cell transplantation, and brentuximab vedotin exposure differed. TCRdb keeps only in-frame clones here, not all; method: immunoSEQ multiplex PCR. Here the sample spans some 93,000 clones, around 80% being singletons.

The V call is TRBV6-1, the J call TRBJ1-1; D not certain. This TCR was recovered from a human donor with classical Hodgkin lymphoma. Sequences were derived from peripheral blood mononuclear cells (PBMCs), sampled before the fourth cycle of nivolumab. As DNA, the CDR3 is TGTGCCAGCACGTGGTGGGCAAACACTGAAGCTTTCTTT. Protein sequence: CASTWWANTEAFF.